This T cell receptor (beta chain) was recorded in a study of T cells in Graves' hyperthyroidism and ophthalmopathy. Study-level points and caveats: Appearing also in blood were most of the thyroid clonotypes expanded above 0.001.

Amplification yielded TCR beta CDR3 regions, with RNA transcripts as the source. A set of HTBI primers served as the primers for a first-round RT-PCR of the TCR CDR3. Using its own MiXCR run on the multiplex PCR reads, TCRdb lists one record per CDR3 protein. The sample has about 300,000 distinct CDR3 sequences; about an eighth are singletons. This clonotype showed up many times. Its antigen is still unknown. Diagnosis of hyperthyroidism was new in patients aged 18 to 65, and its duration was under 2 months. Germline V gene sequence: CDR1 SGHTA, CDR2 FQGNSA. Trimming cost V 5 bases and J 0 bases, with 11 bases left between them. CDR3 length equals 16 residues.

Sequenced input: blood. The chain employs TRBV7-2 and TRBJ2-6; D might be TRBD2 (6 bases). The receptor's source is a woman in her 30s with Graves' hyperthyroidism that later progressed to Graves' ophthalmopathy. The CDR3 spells CASSAAGSSGANVLTF. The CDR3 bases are TGTGCCAGCAGCGCGGCCGGGAGCTCTGGGGCCAACGTCCTGACTTTC.